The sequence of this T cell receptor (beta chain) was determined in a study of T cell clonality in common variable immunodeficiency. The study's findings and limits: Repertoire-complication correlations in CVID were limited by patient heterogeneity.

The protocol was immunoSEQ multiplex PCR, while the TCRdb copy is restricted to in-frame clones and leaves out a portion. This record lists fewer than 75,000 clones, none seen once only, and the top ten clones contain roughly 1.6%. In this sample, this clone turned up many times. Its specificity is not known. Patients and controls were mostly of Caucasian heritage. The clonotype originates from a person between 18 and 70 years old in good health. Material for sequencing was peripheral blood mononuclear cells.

The CDR3 spells CASSLGPSYEQYF. The part of the CDR3 DNA that was read is TGTGCCAGCAGCTTAGGTCCTAGCTACGAG. The V gene is TRBV7-3, the J gene TRBJ2-7; D is ambiguous. The read ends 3 residues early relative to the CDR3; the germline J gene fills the gap. The CDR3 loop spans 13 amino acids. V lost 2 bases and J 3 bases, leaving 8 bases between the germline ends. Germline assignment: CDR1 SGHTA and CDR2 FQGTGA.